This T cell receptor (beta chain) was recorded in a study of naive and memory T cell subsets. The beta constant-region primer was an equimolar mix of two oligonucleotides covering TRBC1 and TRBC2. The ligated cDNA underwent four PCR rounds using SP2 and nested alpha and beta constant-region primers. Each CDR3 protein gets one entry after TCRdb re-called the UMI-ligation and nested PCR reads with MiXCR. The sample shows 95,000 to 150,000 distinct CDR3 sequences, roughly 36% of them seen only once. V shed 6 bases and J shed 0 bases, with 9 bases lying between them. From germline, CDR1 is SQVTM and CDR2 ANQGSEA. The CDR3 loop spans 12 amino acids. This clonotype was detected a few times.

The chain links TRBV29-1 to TRBJ2-7; D not resolved. This sequence originates from a human donor in good health. Specimen: central memory CD4+ T cells from blood. For the CDR3, the DNA is TGCAGCGTGCTACACGGCTCCTACGAGCAGTACTTC. It yields the protein CSVLHGSYEQYF.